This T cell receptor beta chain is drawn from a study of shared T cell receptors in the human thymus. Germline trimming cut 5 bases from V and 0 bases from J; bases unmatched to any gene: 8. Germline V gene sequence: CDR1 MNHEY, CDR2 SMNVEV (reference sequence). There are 16 residues in the CDR3. Profiling relied on immunoSEQ multiplex PCR, and the TCRdb table lists in-frame clones only, not all of them. The sample has 700,000 or so clones, roughly 85% seen once. The same data also went into a second study, on human thymus T cells. That publication notes: Resections removed during corrective heart surgery provided the thymus tissue used. In thymic and blood repertoires alike, V and J usage looked biased. Related research examined unrelated individuals and reported that their thymic repertoires overlapped highly.

The sequenced material came from thymocytes. The sequence came from a girl in the first two years of life with a congenital heart defect. The chain uses TRBV27 and TRBJ2-5, with 8 nucleotides matching TRBD2. The CDR3 coding sequence is TGTGCCAGCAGTGTAATAGCGGGGAAGTACCAAGAGACCCAGTACTTC. This sequence encodes CASSVIAGKYQETQYF.